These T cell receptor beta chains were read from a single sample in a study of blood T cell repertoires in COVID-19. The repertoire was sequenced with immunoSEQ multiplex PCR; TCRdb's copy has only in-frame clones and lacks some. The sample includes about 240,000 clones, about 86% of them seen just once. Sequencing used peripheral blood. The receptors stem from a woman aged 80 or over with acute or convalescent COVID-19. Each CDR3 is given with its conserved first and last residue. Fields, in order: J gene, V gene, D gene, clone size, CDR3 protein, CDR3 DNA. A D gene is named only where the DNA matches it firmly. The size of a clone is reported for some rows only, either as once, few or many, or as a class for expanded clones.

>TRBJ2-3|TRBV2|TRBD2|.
CASRGPLAGFTDTQYF
TGTGCCAGCCGGGGCCCGCTAGCGGGATTCACAGATACGCAGTATTTT
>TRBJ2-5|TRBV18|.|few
CASSPFAGAQETQYF
TGTGCCAGCTCACCCTTCGCAGGGGCTCAAGAGACCCAGTACTTC
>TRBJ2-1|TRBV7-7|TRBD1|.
CASSLKGAGEQFF
TGTGCTAGCAGCTTAAAGGGGGCAGGTGAGCAGTTCTTC
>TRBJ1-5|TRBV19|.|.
CASSMGRESGNQPQHF
TGTGCCAGTAGTATGGGCAGGGAATCAGGCAATCAGCCCCAGCATTTT
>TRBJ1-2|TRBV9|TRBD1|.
CASSATGGSYGYTF
TGTGCCAGCAGCGCCACAGGGGGCAGCTATGGCTACACCTTC
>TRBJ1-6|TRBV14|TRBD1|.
CASSVRDSLTYNSPLHF
TGTGCCAGCAGCGTCCGGGACAGCCTCACCTATAATTCACCCCTCCACTTT
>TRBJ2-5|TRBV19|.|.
CASSIRYPQRAQETQYF
TGTGCCAGTAGTATTCGCTACCCTCAGAGGGCCCAAGAGACCCAGTACTTC
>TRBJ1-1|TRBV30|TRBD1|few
CAWSQRQGARRTEAFF
TGTGCCTGGAGCCAACGACAGGGGGCGAGGAGAACTGAAGCTTTCTTT
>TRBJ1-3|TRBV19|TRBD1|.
CASSSRTGTGNTIYF
TGTGCCAGTAGTTCCCGGACAGGGACGGGAAACACCATATATTTT
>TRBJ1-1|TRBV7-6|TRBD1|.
CASSPRTGYTEAFF
TGTGCCAGCAGCCCGAGGACAGGGTACACTGAAGCTTTCTTT
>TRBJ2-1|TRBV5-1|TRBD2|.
CASSFLAGGSYNEQFF
TGCGCCAGCAGCTTTCTAGCGGGGGGATCCTACAATGAGCAGTTCTTC
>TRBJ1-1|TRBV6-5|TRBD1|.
CASRDRVGAEAFF
TGTGCCAGCAGGGACAGGGTAGGCGCTGAAGCTTTCTTT
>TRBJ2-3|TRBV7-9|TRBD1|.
CASSSYRGSGTDTQYF
TGTGCCAGCAGCTCGTACAGGGGTTCGGGCACGGATACGCAGTATTTT
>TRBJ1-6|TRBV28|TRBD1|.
CASSSPPGTGGREAPLHF
TGTGCCAGCAGCTCCCCCCCCGGGACAGGGGGTCGAGAAGCACCCCTCCACTTT
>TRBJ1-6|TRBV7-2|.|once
CASSLGRGTSGSPLHF
TGTGCCAGCAGCTTAGGACGGGGGACCTCGGGTTCACCCCTCCACTTT
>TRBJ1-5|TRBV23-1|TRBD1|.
CASSPPTGEGSNQPQHF
TGCGCCAGCAGTCCCCCTACAGGGGAAGGTAGCAATCAGCCCCAGCATTTT
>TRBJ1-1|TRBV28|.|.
CASSPRQALGEAFF
TGTGCCAGCAGTCCCCGACAGGCCCTTGGTGAAGCTTTCTTT
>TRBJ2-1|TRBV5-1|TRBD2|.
CASSPSSGASGEQFF
TGCGCCAGCAGCCCCTCTAGCGGGGCATCGGGTGAGCAGTTCTTC
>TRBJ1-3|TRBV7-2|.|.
CASSPQAGTAGNTIYF
TGTGCCAGCAGCCCCCAGGCTGGAACGGCTGGAAACACCATATATTTT
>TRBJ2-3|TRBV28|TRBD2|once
CASSFSGGGGDTQYF
TGTGCCAGCAGTTTCAGCGGGGGCGGGGGAGATACGCAGTATTTT
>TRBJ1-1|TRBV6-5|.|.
CASTRTGTNTEAFF
TGTGCCAGCACCCGAACAGGGACGAACACTGAAGCTTTCTTT
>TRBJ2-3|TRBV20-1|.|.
CSALRGDTQYF
TGCAGTGCGTTGCGAGGAGATACGCAGTATTTT
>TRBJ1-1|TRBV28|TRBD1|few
CASSLGTGRNTEAFF
TGTGCCAGCAGTTTAGGGACAGGGCGGAACACTGAAGCTTTCTTT
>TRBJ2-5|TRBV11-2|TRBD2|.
CASSPGTSGRWETQYF
TGTGCCAGCAGTCCCGGGACTAGCGGGCGATGGGAGACCCAGTACTTC
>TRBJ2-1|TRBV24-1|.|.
CATQARSYNEQFF
TGTGCCACCCAAGCCAGGTCCTACAATGAGCAGTTCTTC
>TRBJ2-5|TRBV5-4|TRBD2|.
CASSPRGGGDQETQYF
TGTGCCAGCAGCCCCAGGGGCGGGGGGGATCAAGAGACCCAGTACTTC
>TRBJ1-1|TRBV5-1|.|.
CASSPNSDNTEAFF
TGCGCCAGCAGCCCGAACAGTGATAACACTGAAGCTTTCTTT
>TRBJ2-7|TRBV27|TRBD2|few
CASSSPSRARGRNEQYF
TGTGCCAGCAGTTCCCCCTCCAGGGCGCGGGGGAGGAACGAGCAGTACTTC
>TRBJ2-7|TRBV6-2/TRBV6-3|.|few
CASSYEGYEQYF
TGTGCCAGCAGTTACGAGGGATACGAGCAGTACTTC
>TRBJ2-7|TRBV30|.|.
CAFRGLSSYEQYF
TGTGCATTCCGCGGGCTGAGCTCCTACGAGCAGTACTTC
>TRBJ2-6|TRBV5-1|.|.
CASSPVNSGANVLTF
TGCGCCAGCAGCCCCGTAAACTCTGGGGCCAACGTCCTGACTTTC
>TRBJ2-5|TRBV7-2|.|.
CASSAGQQETQYF
TGTGCCAGCAGCGCGGGACAGCAAGAGACCCAGTACTTC
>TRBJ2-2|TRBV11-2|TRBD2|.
CASSVSGGNTGELFF
TGTGCCAGCAGCGTTAGCGGGGGGAACACCGGGGAGCTGTTTTTT
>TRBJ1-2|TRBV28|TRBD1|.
CASSTGGLGYTF
TGTGCCAGCAGTACAGGGGGCTTGGGCTACACCTTC
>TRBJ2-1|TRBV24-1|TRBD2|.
CATSDPGTSGLYEQFF
TGTGCCACCAGTGATCCTGGGACTAGCGGTCTCTATGAGCAGTTCTTC
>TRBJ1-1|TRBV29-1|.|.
CSVARTTNTEAFF
TGCAGCGTTGCGAGGACAACGAACACTGAAGCTTTCTTT
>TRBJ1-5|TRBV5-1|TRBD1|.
CASSLGQGGSSNQPQHF
TGCGCCAGCAGCTTGGGACAGGGGGGGTCTAGCAATCAGCCCCAGCATTTT
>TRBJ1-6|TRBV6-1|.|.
CASSGQESSYNSPLHF
TGTGCCAGCAGTGGACAGGAGAGCTCCTATAATTCACCCCTCCACTTT
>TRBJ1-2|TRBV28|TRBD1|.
CGTRGTGGLGYTF
TGTGGCACACGGGGGACAGGGGGACTTGGCTACACCTTC
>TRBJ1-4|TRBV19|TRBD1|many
CASRDRVGEKLFF
TGTGCCAGTAGAGACAGGGTTGGTGAAAAACTGTTTTTT
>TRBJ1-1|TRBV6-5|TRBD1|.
CASIWDSQNTEAFF
TGTGCCAGCATCTGGGACAGTCAAAACACTGAAGCTTTCTTT
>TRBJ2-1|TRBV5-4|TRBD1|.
CASSDRGVGVAYNEQFF
TGTGCCAGCAGCGACAGGGGGGTGGGGGTGGCCTACAATGAGCAGTTCTTC
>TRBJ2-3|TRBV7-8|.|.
CASSSPWGPSADTQYF
TGTGCCAGCAGCTCCCCCTGGGGCCCCTCAGCGGATACGCAGTATTTT
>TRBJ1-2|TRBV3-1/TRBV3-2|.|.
CASRGGYGYTF
TGTGCCAGCAGAGGGGGCTATGGCTACACCTTC
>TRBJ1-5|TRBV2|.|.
CASRTDDQPQHF
TGTGCCAGCAGGACAGATGATCAGCCCCAGCATTTT
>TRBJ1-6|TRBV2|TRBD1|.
CASSEGQPNSPLHF
TGTGCCAGCAGTGAGGGACAGCCCAATTCACCCCTCCACTTT
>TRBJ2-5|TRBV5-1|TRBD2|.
CASSPGGGAIGTQYF
TGCGCCAGCAGCCCCGGCGGGGGGGCTATCGGGACCCAGTACTTC